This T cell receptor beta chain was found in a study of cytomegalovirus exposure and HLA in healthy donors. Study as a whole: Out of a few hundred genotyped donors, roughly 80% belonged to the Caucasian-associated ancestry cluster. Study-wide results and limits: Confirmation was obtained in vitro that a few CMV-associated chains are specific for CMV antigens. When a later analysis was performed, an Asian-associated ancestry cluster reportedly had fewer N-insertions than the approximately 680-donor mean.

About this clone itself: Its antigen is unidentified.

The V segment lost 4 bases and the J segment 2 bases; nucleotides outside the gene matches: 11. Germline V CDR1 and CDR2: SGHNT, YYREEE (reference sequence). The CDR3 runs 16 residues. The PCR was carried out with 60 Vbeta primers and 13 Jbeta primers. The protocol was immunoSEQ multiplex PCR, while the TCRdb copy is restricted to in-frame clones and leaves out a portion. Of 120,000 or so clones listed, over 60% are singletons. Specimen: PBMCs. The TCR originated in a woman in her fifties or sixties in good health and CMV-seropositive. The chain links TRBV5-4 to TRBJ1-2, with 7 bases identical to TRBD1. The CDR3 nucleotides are TGTGCCAGCAGCCCGGGGTCGGGACAGAAAAACTATGGCTACACCTTC. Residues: CASSPGSGQKNYGYTF.